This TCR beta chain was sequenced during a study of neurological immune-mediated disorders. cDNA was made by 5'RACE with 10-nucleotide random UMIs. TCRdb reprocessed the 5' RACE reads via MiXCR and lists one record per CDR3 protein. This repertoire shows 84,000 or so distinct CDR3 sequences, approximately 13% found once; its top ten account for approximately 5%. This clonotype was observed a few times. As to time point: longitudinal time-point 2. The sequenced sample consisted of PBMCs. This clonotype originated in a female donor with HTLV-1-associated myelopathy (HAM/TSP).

The chain's CDR3 is CASSPGQRQETQYF. The CDR3 DNA reads TGTGCCAGTTCCCCGGGACAACGCCAAGAGACCCAGTACTTC. The chain is built from TRBV12-3 or TRBV12-4 and TRBJ2-5; D is perhaps TRBD1 (6 bases). V lost 9 bases to trimming and J lost 1 base, with 15 bases between them. This CDR3 has 14 amino acids.